These T cell receptor beta chains were read from a single sample in a study of blood T cell repertoires in COVID-19. Sequencing was performed with immunoSEQ multiplex PCR; in TCRdb, only in-frame clones are kept and a portion is missing. The table has a few hundred thousand clones, under 90% seen once; the top ten hold over 9.5%. Sequenced input: peripheral blood. These receptors all come from a woman older than 75 with COVID-19, enrolled during active disease. Both conserved end residues are part of each CDR3. Fields, in order: clone size, D gene, V gene, J gene, CDR3 protein, CDR3 DNA. A D gene is named only where the DNA matches it firmly. Size tells how often a clone was seen (once, few, many) or the class of an expanded clone, and some rows leave it out.

size: -
D: TRBD2
V: TRBV6-1
J: TRBJ2-3
CDR3: CASSELAGPQYF
DNA: TGTGCCAGCAGTGAGCTAGCGGGTCCGCAGTATTTT

size: -
D: -
V: TRBV7-2
J: TRBJ2-5
CDR3: CASSLGGGRETQYF
DNA: TGTGCCAGCAGCTTAGGAGGGGGTAGGGAGACCCAGTACTTC

size: -
D: -
V: TRBV4-1
J: TRBJ1-2
CDR3: CASSHGQSRSGYTF
DNA: TGCGCCAGCAGCCACGGACAGTCGAGGAGTGGCTACACCTTC

size: once
D: TRBD1
V: TRBV7-9
J: TRBJ1-6
CDR3: CASSLAGQVSPLHF
DNA: TGTGCCAGCAGCTTAGCGGGACAGGTTTCACCCCTCCACTTT

size: few
D: -
V: TRBV19
J: TRBJ1-5
CDR3: CASTRVNSNQPQHF
DNA: TGTGCCAGTACCAGGGTTAATAGCAATCAGCCCCAGCATTTT

size: few
D: TRBD1
V: TRBV7-9
J: TRBJ2-2
CDR3: CASSRTGRGRTGELFF
DNA: TGTGCCAGCAGCCGGACGGGCAGGGGGCGGACCGGGGAGCTGTTTTTT

size: -
D: TRBD2
V: TRBV4-2
J: TRBJ2-1
CDR3: CASSQTGLAGGSSYNEQFF
DNA: TGTGCCAGCAGCCAAACGGGACTAGCGGGGGGGAGCTCCTACAATGAGCAGTTCTTC

size: -
D: -
V: TRBV7-3
J: TRBJ1-1
CDR3: CASSPGGMNTEAFF
DNA: TGTGCCAGCAGCCCCGGAGGAATGAACACTGAAGCTTTCTTT

size: -
D: TRBD1
V: TRBV5-5
J: TRBJ2-2
CDR3: CASSPGTANTGELFF
DNA: TGTGCCAGCAGCCCCGGGACAGCGAACACCGGGGAGCTGTTTTTT

size: once
D: TRBD2
V: TRBV4-1
J: TRBJ2-3
CDR3: CASSRGLAGGTGTDTQYF
DNA: TGCGCCAGCAGCCGGGGACTAGCGGGGGGAACTGGCACAGATACGCAGTATTTT

size: -
D: TRBD1
V: TRBV5-1
J: TRBJ2-1
CDR3: CASSLTGDRYNEQFF
DNA: TGCGCCAGCAGCTTGACAGGGGATCGATACAATGAGCAGTTCTTC

size: -
D: -
V: TRBV28
J: TRBJ2-5
CDR3: CASSSKETQYF
DNA: TGTGCCAGCAGTTCTAAAGAGACCCAGTACTTC

size: -
D: TRBD2
V: TRBV27
J: TRBJ2-1
CDR3: CASSLTSGGYNEQFF
DNA: TGTGCCAGCAGTCTGACTAGCGGGGGGTACAATGAGCAGTTCTTC

size: -
D: TRBD2
V: TRBV4-1
J: TRBJ2-1
CDR3: CASSQLGSGGASKQFF
DNA: TGCGCCAGCAGCCAATTGGGCAGCGGGGGGGCCAGTAAGCAGTTCTTC

size: -
D: -
V: TRBV6-5
J: TRBJ2-1
CDR3: CASGSGRGLYNEQFF
DNA: TGTGCCAGCGGAAGCGGGCGGGGGCTCTACAATGAGCAGTTCTTC

size: -
D: TRBD2
V: TRBV19
J: TRBJ2-2
CDR3: CASGLAGGGTGELFF
DNA: TGTGCCAGTGGACTAGCGGGGGGTGGCACCGGGGAGCTGTTTTTT

size: -
D: -
V: TRBV20-1
J: TRBJ1-1
CDR3: CSASVGGRGTEAFF
DNA: TGCAGTGCTAGTGTGGGGGGTCGGGGTACTGAAGCTTTCTTT

size: -
D: -
V: TRBV12-3/TRBV12-4
J: TRBJ2-2
CDR3: CASRPVLAGELFF
DNA: TGTGCCAGCAGACCAGTGTTGGCCGGGGAGCTGTTTTTT

size: -
D: TRBD1
V: TRBV27
J: TRBJ1-6
CDR3: CASSPDRVGSPLHF
DNA: TGTGCCAGCAGTCCCGACAGGGTCGGTTCACCCCTCCACTTT

size: -
D: TRBD1
V: TRBV6-5
J: TRBJ1-1
CDR3: CASSYRRQGGTEAFF
DNA: TGTGCCAGCAGTTACCGACGACAGGGTGGGACTGAAGCTTTCTTT

size: -
D: -
V: TRBV28
J: TRBJ2-5
CDR3: CASSQAGAETQYF
DNA: TGTGCCAGCAGCCAGGCAGGGGCAGAGACCCAGTACTTC

size: many
D: TRBD1
V: TRBV6-5
J: TRBJ1-5
CDR3: CASESGQGGQPQHF
DNA: TGTGCCAGCGAATCCGGACAGGGGGGACAGCCCCAGCATTTT

size: -
D: -
V: TRBV5-1
J: TRBJ2-3
CDR3: CASSSDGQLTDTQYF
DNA: TGCGCCAGCAGCTCGGACGGACAGCTTACAGATACGCAGTATTTT

size: once
D: -
V: TRBV28
J: TRBJ1-5
CDR3: CASTQGVQPQHF
DNA: TGTGCCAGCACCCAAGGGGTTCAGCCCCAGCATTTT